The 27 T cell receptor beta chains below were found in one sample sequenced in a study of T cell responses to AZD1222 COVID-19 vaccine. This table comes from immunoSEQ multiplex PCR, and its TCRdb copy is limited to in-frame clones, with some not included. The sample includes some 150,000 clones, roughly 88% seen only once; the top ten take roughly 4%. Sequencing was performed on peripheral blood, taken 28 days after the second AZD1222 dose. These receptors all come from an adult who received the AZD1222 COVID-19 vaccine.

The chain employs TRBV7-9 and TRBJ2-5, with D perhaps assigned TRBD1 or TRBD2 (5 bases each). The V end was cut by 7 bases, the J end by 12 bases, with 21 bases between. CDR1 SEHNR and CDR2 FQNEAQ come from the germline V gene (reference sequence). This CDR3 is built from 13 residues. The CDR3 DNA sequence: TGTGCCAGCACCTCGCCGGGGCAGGGATCAGAGTACTTC. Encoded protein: CASTSPGQGSEYF.

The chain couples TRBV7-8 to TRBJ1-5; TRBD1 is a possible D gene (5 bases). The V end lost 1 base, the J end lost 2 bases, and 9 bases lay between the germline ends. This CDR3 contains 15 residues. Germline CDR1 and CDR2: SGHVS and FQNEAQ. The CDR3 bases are TGTGCCAGCAGCTTAGGGGGGATGGGCAATCAGCCCCAGCATTTT. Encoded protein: CASSLGGMGNQPQHF.

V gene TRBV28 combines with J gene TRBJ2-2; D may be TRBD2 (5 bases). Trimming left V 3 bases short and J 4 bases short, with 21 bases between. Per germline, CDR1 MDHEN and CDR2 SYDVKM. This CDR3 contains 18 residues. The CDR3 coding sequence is TGTGCCAGCAGTTTTCCCCGGGAAAGCGACGACCCCACCGGGGAGCTGTTTTTT. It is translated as CASSFPRESDDPTGELFF.

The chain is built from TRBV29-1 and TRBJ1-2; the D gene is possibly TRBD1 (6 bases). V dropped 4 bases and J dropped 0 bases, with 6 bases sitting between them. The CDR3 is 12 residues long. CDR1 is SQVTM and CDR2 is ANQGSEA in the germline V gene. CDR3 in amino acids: CSVGQANYGYTF. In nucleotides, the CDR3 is TGCAGCGTTGGACAGGCTAACTATGGCTACACCTTC.

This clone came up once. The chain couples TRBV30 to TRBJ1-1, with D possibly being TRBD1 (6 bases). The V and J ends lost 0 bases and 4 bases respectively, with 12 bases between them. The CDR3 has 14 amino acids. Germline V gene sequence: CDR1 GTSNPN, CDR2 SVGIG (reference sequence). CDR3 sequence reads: CAWSVLGGGTEAFF. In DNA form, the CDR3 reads TGTGCCTGGAGTGTACTAGGGGGAGGCACTGAAGCTTTCTTT. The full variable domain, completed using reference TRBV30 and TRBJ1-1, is SQTIHQWPATLVQPVGSPLSLECTVEGTSNPNLYWYRQAAGRGLQLLFYSVGIGQISSEVPQNLSASRPQDRQFILSSKKLLLSDSGFYLCAWSVLGGGTEAFFGQGTRLTVV.

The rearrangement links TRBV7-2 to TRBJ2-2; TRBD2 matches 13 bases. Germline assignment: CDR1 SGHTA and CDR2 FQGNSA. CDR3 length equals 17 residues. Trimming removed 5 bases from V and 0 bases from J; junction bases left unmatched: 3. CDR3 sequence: CASSRTSGGANTGELFF. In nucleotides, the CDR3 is TGTGCCAGCAGCCGGACTAGCGGGGGCGCGAACACCGGGGAGCTGTTTTTT. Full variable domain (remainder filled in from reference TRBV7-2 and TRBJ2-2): GAGVSQSPSNKVTEKGKDVELRCDPISGHTALYWYRQSLGQGLEFLIYFQGNSAPDKSGLPSDRFSAERTGGSVSTLTIQRTQQEDSAVYLCASSRTSGGANTGELFFGEGSRLTVL.

CDR3 sequence reads: CASSSDSAAYNEQFF. CDR3 nucleotides: TGCGCCAGCAGCTCCGACAGTGCAGCCTACAATGAGCAGTTCTTC. V gene TRBV5-1 combines with J gene TRBJ2-1, with D possibly matching TRBD1 (5 bases). Trimming pared 3 bases from V and 2 bases from J, leaving 12 bases between. Germline V lookup: CDR1 SGHRS, CDR2 YFSETQ. This CDR3 contains 15 residues. The variable domain in full, with the rest retrieved from reference TRBV5-1 and TRBJ2-1, is KAGVTQTPRYLIKTRGQQVTLSCSPISGHRSVSWYQQTPGQGLQFLFEYFSETQRNKGNFPGRFSGRQFSNSRSEMNVSTLELGDSALYLCASSSDSAAYNEQFFGPGTRLTVL.

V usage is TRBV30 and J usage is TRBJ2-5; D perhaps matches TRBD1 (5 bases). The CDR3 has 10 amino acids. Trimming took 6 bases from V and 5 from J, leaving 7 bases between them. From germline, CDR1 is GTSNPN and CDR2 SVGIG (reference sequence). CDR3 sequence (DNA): TGTGCCTGCCAGGGTGAGACCCAGTACTTC. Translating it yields CACQGETQYF.

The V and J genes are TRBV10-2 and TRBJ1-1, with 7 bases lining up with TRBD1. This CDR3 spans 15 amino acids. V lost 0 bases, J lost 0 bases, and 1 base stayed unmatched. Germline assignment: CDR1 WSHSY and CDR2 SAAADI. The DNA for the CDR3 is TGCGCCAGCAGTGAGTCGACAGGGCTGAACACTGAAGCTTTCTTT. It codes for CASSESTGLNTEAFF.

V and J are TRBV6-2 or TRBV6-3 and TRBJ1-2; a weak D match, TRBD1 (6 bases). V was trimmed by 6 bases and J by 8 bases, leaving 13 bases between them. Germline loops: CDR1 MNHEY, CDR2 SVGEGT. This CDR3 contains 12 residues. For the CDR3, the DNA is TGTGCCAGCAGCTGGGGCAGGGGCGGCTACACCTTC. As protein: CASSWGRGGYTF.

CDR3 sequence (DNA): TGTGCCACCAGCCCCCGAGGAGGGGGCGTTTTCGAGACCCAGTACTTC. Its translation is CATSPRGGGVFETQYF. The J gene is TRBJ2-5, the V gene TRBV15; D may be TRBD1 (7 bases). From germline, CDR1 is LNHNV and CDR2 YYDKDF (reference sequence). This CDR3 contains 16 residues. V was cut by 5 bases and J by 5 bases, with 21 bases left in between.

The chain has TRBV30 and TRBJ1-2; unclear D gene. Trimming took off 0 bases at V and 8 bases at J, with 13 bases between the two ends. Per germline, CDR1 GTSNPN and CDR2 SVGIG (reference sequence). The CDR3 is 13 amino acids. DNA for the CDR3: TGTGCCTGGAGTGTAGGCCCCACCGACGGCTACACCTTC. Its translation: CAWSVGPTDGYTF.

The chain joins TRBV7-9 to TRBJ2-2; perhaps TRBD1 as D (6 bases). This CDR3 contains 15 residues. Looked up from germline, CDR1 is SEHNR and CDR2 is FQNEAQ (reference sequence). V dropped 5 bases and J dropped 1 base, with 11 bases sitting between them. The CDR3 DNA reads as TGTGCCAGCAGCCGGGACAACCTGAACACCGGGGAGCTGTTTTTT. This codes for CASSRDNLNTGELFF.

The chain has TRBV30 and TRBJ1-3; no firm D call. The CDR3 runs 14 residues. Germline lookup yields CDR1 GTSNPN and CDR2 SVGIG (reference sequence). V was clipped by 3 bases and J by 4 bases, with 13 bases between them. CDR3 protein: CAWRKELRGNTIYF. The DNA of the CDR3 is TGTGCCTGGAGGAAAGAACTCCGAGGAAACACCATATATTTT.

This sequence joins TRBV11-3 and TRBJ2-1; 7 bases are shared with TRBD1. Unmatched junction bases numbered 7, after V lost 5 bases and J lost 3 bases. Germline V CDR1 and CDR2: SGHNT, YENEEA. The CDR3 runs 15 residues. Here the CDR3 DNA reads TGTGCCAGCAGCCCTCGACAGGGCCGCTACAATGAGCAGTTCTTC. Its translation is CASSPRQGRYNEQFF.

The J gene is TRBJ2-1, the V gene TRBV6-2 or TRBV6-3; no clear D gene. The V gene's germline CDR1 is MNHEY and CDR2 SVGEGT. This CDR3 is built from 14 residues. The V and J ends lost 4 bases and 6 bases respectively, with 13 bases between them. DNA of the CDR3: TGTGCCAGCAGTTGGTCAACAACCCGCAATGAGCAGTTCTTC. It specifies CASSWSTTRNEQFF.

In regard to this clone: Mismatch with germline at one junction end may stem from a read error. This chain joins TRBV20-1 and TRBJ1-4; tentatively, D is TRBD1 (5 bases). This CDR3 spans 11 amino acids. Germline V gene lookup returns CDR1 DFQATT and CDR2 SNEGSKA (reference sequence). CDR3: CSAHRGERLFF. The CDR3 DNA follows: TGCAGTGCTCATCGGGGGGAAAGACTGTTTTTC.

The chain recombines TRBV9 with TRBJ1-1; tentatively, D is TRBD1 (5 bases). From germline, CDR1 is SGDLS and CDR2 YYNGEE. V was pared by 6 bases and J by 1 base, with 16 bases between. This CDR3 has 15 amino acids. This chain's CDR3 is CASTPFGTQNTEAFF. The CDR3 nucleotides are TGTGCCAGCACCCCCTTCGGGACTCAGAACACTGAAGCTTTCTTT.

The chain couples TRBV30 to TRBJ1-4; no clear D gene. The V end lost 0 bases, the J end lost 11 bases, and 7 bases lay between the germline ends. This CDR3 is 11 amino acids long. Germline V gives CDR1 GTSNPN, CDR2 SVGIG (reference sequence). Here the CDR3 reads CAWSVGGKLFF. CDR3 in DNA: TGTGCCTGGAGTGTAGGCGGTAAACTGTTTTTT.

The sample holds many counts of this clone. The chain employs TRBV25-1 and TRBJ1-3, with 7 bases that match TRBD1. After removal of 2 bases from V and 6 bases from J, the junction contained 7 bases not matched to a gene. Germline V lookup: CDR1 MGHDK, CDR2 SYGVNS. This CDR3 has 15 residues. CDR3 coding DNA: TGTGCCAGCAGTGAACTAGGGGGCAGGGCAAACACCATATATTTT. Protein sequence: CASSELGGRANTIYF.

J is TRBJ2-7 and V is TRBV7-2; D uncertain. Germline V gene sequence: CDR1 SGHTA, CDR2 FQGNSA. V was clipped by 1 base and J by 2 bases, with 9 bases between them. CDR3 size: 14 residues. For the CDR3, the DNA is TGTGCCAGCAGCTTAGTGGCAACAGCCTACGAGCAGTACTTC. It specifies CASSLVATAYEQYF.

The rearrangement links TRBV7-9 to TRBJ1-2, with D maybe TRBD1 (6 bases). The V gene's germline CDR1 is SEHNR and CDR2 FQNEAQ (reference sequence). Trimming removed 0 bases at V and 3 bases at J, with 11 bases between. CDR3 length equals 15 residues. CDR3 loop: CASSLAQSGDYGYTF. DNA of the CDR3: TGTGCCAGCAGCTTAGCGCAGTCAGGGGACTATGGCTACACCTTC.

CDR3 in amino acids: CASSQAVYGYTF. For the CDR3, the DNA is TGTGCCAGCAGCCAAGCGGTCTATGGCTACACCTTC. This sequence joins TRBV3-1 (or the pseudogene TRBV3-2) and TRBJ1-2; D is ambiguous. Germline V gene sequence: CDR1 LGHDT, CDR2 YNNKEL (reference sequence). V dropped 1 base and J dropped 4 bases, with 4 bases sitting between them. The length of the CDR3 is 12 residues.

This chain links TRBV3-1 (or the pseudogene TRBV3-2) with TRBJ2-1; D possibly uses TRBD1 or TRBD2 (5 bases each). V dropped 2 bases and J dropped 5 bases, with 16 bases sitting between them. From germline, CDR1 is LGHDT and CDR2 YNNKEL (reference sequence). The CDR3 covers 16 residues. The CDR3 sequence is CASSQIGGWPNNEQFF. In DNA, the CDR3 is TGTGCCAGCAGCCAAATTGGGGGTTGGCCTAACAATGAGCAGTTCTTC.

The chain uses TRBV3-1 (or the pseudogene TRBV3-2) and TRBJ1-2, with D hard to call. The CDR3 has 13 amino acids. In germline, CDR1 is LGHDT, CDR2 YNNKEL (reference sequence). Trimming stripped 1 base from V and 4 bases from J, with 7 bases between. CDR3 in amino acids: CASSQGQFYGYTF. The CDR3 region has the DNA TGTGCCAGCAGCCAAGGGCAGTTCTATGGCTACACCTTC.

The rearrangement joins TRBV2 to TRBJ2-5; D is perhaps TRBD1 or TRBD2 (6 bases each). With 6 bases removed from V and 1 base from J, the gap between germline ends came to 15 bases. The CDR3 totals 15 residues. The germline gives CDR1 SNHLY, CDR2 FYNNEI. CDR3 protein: CASRGTGAPQETQYF. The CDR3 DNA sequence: TGTGCCAGCAGGGGGACGGGGGCCCCCCAAGAGACCCAGTACTTC.

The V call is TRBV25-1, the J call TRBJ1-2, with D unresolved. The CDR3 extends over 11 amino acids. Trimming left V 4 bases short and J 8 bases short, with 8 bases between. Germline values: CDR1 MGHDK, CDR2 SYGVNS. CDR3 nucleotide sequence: TGTGCCAGCAGTGTAGGTCTGGGCTACACCTTC. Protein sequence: CASSVGLGYTF.